This TCR beta chain was sequenced during a study of identical twins (TCRdb year 2016). In terms of the full investigation: To test whether fetal clonotypes persist, the study used deep sequencing on TCR alpha and beta repertoires from monozygotic twins, unrelated adults of various ages, and cord blood. To rule out contamination, replicate twin experiments were performed at different times with different library preparation protocols.

The CDR3 spans 14 residues, from the cysteine through the phenylalanine. CDR3 DNA only is kept here, 42 bases in frame from base 1. The germline V gene (reference sequence) gives CDR1 as DFQATT and CDR2 as SNEGSKA. The V and J ends are trimmed by 4 bases and 1 base, leaving 13 bases between them. Only healthy Caucasian donors were included. Overall study outcomes, separate from this receptor: Because the same donors could not be followed over many years, the conclusions depended on cross-sectional statistical analysis. Recombination models systematically underestimated out-of-frame TCR alpha sharing in monozygotic twins but agreed with sharing between unrelated individuals. Excess twin sharing in beta out-of-frame sequences was weaker because fewer shared sequences lowered the signal-to-noise ratio. Compared with coincidental sharing between unrelated individuals, an excess of low generation-probability sequences was observed among out-of-frame TCR alpha sequences shared between twins. Zero-insertion analyses could be partly confounded by invariant T cells such as MAIT and iNKT, though diverse VJ usage argued against such confounding for most clonotypes. Abundant cord blood beta clonotypes carried fewer insertions; young adult naive repertoires showed a weaker similar trend, while memory repertoires showed none.

Receptor libraries were prepared by 5' RACE. Data came from an Illumina HiSeq 2000. Template switching added a universal primer binding site, and the final cDNA carried a unique molecular identifier that allowed TCR cDNA molecules to be counted accurately. Specific primers in the conserved constant-segment region were used to synthesize first-strand cDNA for the TCR alpha and beta chains. To control for contamination, every cDNA library was double barcoded, receiving both a SMART-Mk sample barcode and Illumina barcodes. Two successive PCR steps introduced TruSeq adapter sequences along with Illumina sample barcodes. TCR alpha and beta cDNA libraries were sequenced on the Illumina HiSeq platform with custom primers. In the source study's methods: Raw reads were processed with MiGEC to extract unique molecular identifiers, and MiXCR was used to determine CDR3 positions. Recombination models were inferred per individual with the repgenHMM and IGoR tools using an EM algorithm. Shared clonotype analysis was performed with the tcR package in R, normalizing sharing by the product of cloneset sizes. To study raw recombination free of thymic and clonal selection effects, out-of-frame nonproductive sequences were analyzed. TCRdb's own reprocessing of the public reads used fastp at Q25 and MiXCR and kept productive beta chains. Every CDR3 protein is listed once, alongside the most common genes and DNA of its rows. The V and J calls follow TCRdb's processing rather than the paper's. The sample yields approximately 1.8 million distinct CDR3 sequences; around a third were counted once. The ten biggest clones cover about 0.27% of the sample.

This clonotype occurred once. Its antigen remains unidentified. No qualities accompany the bases; no much larger clone lies one base away. The sequence derives from a newborn girl in good health. The rearrangement combines TRBV20-1 with TRBJ2-5, with the identity of the D gene unclear. The sequenced material came from cord blood. The CDR3 amino acid sequence is: CSANDPRFQETQYF. The DNA reads as follows: TGCAGTGCTAACGACCCGAGATTCCAAGAGACCCAGTACTTC.